The clone carrying this TCR beta chain was seen a handful of times. TCRdb reprocessed the 5' RACE reads with MiXCR, giving one entry per CDR3 protein. The repertoire holds roughly 750,000 distinct CDR3 sequences, with about 20% as singletons. The CDR3 consists of 18 residues. Trimming left V 0 bases short and J 5 bases short, with 24 bases between. Per the germline V gene, CDR1 is GTSNPN and CDR2 is SVGIG (reference sequence). This entry is derived from a study of identical twins. These sequences were also reported in another study, on T cells expressing NK-cell markers.

This TCR came from a woman aged 18-29 years in good health. Sequenced material: PBMCs. The V and J genes are TRBV30 and TRBJ2-3, with D possibly TRBD2 on 6 matching bases. The CDR3 DNA is TGTGCCTGGAGTGTACCAGTAGGGAGGCCGGGGGAGGTAGATACGCAGTATTTT. This encodes CAWSVPVGRPGEVDTQYF.